This is a list of T cell receptor beta chains from one sample in a study of T cell responses to AZD1222 COVID-19 vaccine. Measured with immunoSEQ multiplex PCR; TCRdb has only the in-frame clones, and not every one. The data contain some 95,000 clones, 85% to 90% of them singletons. The sample in question was peripheral blood, obtained on day 0 of AZD1222 vaccination. All receptors derive from an adult in good health. Both conserved end residues are part of each CDR3. The D gene is left open where the match is weak. Rows may omit the clone size; those that give it use once, few, many or a size class.

D: TRBD1; J: TRBJ1-4; length: 13; V: TRBV10-1; size: NA; DNA: TGCGCCAGCAGTGAGACAGGGGAGGAAAAACTGTTTTTT; CDR3: CASSETGEEKLFF
D: NA; J: TRBJ1-1; length: 13; V: TRBV11-2; size: NA; DNA: TGTGCCAGCAGCTTCATGGGAGGGTCTGAAGCTTTCTTT; CDR3: CASSFMGGSEAFF
D: NA; J: TRBJ1-1; length: 14; V: TRBV6-5; size: NA; DNA: TGTGCCAGCAGTTCGTGGACAGCGAACACTGAAGCTTTCTTT; CDR3: CASSSWTANTEAFF
D: NA; J: TRBJ1-4; length: 14; V: TRBV18; size: NA; DNA: TGTGCCAGCTCACGGTCTGGACGGGGTGAAAAACTGTTTTTT; CDR3: CASSRSGRGEKLFF
D: TRBD2; J: TRBJ2-3; length: 16; V: TRBV3-1/TRBV3-2; size: NA; DNA: TGTGCCAGCAGCCAAGATTGGCGGGGGGGCACAGATACGCAGTATTTT; CDR3: CASSQDWRGGTDTQYF
D: TRBD1; J: TRBJ1-1; length: 16; V: TRBV6-6; size: NA; DNA: TGTGCCAGCAGTTTCCCAGGGGGCCTGGTGAACACTGAAGCTTTCTTT; CDR3: CASSFPGGLVNTEAFF
D: NA; J: TRBJ1-2; length: 13; V: TRBV6-2/TRBV6-3; size: few; DNA: TGTGCCAGCAGTGCCGGGGACTTCTATGGCTACACCTTC; CDR3: CASSAGDFYGYTF
D: NA; J: TRBJ1-6; length: 14; V: TRBV27; size: few; DNA: TGTGCCAGCCGCCTCGACAGTACGCTTTCACCCCTCCACTTT; CDR3: CASRLDSTLSPLHF
D: TRBD1; J: TRBJ1-2; length: 14; V: TRBV5-1; size: NA; DNA: TGCGCCAGCAGCTTTACAGGGGGCGAAGGTGGCTACACCTTC; CDR3: CASSFTGGEGGYTF
D: NA; J: TRBJ1-4; length: 13; V: TRBV19; size: NA; DNA: TGTGCCAGTAGCGAAACGAATGGTGAAAAACTGTTTTTT; CDR3: CASSETNGEKLFF
D: NA; J: TRBJ1-6; length: 15; V: TRBV14; size: NA; DNA: TGTGCCAGCAGCCAAGATTGGCCTTATAATTCACCCCTCCACTTT; CDR3: CASSQDWPYNSPLHF
D: TRBD2; J: TRBJ2-7; length: 15; V: TRBV4-2; size: few; DNA: TGTGCCAGCAGCCAAGCGCTAGCGGGGGGTTACGAGCAGTACTTC; CDR3: CASSQALAGGYEQYF
D: NA; J: TRBJ1-6; length: 13; V: TRBV2; size: NA; DNA: TGTGCCACAGGGGATAGAGAGGGATCACCCCTCCACTTT; CDR3: CATGDREGSPLHF